This T cell receptor beta chain was obtained from a study of CD8 T cells in Susac syndrome. Study at large: When blood was collected, patients with Susac syndrome were therapy-naive, were taking corticosteroids, or were receiving intravenous immunoglobulin alone.

The CDR3 loop spans 15 amino acids. V lost 3 bases to trimming and J lost 0 bases, with 12 bases between them. The germline V gene has CDR1 LNHDA and CDR2 SQIVND (reference sequence). With random hexamers, 0.5 to 1 ug RNA was reverse transcribed. Via MiXCR, TCRdb re-called the immunoSEQ multiplex PCR reads, giving one row per CDR3 protein. The repertoire holds 67,000 or so distinct CDR3 sequences, with 90% to 95% as singletons. The sequencing input was CD4+ T cells from PBMCs. V usage is TRBV19 and J usage is TRBJ2-7; D might be TRBD2 (7 bases). This TCR was recovered from a human donor with Susac syndrome. CDR3 DNA: TGTGCCAGTAGTATGAGGGGGGGCGGCTCCTACGAGCAGTACTTC. Protein sequence: CASSMRGGGSYEQYF.